Below, 26 T cell receptor beta chains from the same sample are listed, as sequenced in a study of synovial regulatory T cells in juvenile arthritis. The table came from immunoSEQ multiplex PCR; TCRdb's copy has only in-frame clones and leaves some out. This listing includes some 7,000 clones. The sequenced material came from Treg cells from blood. Subset of the sample: remaining (HLA-DR-negative) circulating blood Treg cells. These receptors were taken from a donor aged 2 to 35 with juvenile idiopathic arthritis.

V is TRBV25-1 and J is TRBJ1-3. The CDR3 spans 13 residues. Nucleotide data are not available. Per germline, CDR1 MGHDK and CDR2 SYGVNS. The CDR3 here is CASSYGSGNTIYF. Combining the CDR3 with reference TRBV25-1 and TRBJ1-3 gives the whole variable domain EADIYQTPRYLVIGTGKKITLECSQTMGHDKMYWYQQDPGMELHLIHYSYGVNSTEKGDLSSESTVSRIRTEHFPLTLESARPSHTSQYLCASSYGSGNTIYFGEGSWLTVV.

This chain links TRBV14 with TRBJ2-2; there is no DNA to check the TCRdb D call of TRBD2. Germline V gene data show CDR1 as SGHDN and CDR2 as FVKESK. This CDR3 comprises 16 residues. The coding DNA is unavailable. The CDR3 loop reads CASSPLSGSGTGELFF.

The chain carries TRBV7-9 and TRBJ1-1. There are 16 residues in the CDR3. No nucleotide data were recorded. Germline V gene sequence: CDR1 SEHNR, CDR2 FQNEAQ (reference sequence). CDR3 in amino acids: CASSLGGGTLNTEAFF.

The chain combines TRBV15 with TRBJ2-6; checking the TCRdb D call of TRBD1 is not possible without DNA. CDR1 is LNHNV, CDR2 YYDKDF, per germline (reference sequence). CDR3 size: 19 residues. No DNA is listed. CDR3: CATSRDLGQGFGGANVLTF.

V and J are TRBV5-5 and TRBJ2-2. From germline, CDR1 is SGHKS and CDR2 YYEKEE (reference sequence). The CDR3 loop spans 15 amino acids. No DNA is given. The CDR3 reads CASSLVSPNTGELFF.

The rearrangement joins TRBV25-1 to TRBJ2-7; with no DNA, the TCRdb D assignment of TRBD1 cannot be verified. Germline CDR1 and CDR2: MGHDK and SYGVNS. The CDR3 totals 12 residues. The DNA is unrecorded. The CDR3 sequence is CASSESGHEQYF.

This chain joins TRBV27 and TRBJ2-5; TCRdb names TRBD1, which stays unverified in the absence of DNA. Germline loops: CDR1 MNHEY, CDR2 SMNVEV (reference sequence). The CDR3 covers 13 residues. No DNA accompanies this entry. This CDR3 reads CASSRDRVYEQYF.

This clone registers medium-sized (0.01 to 0.1%) by frequency. This chain connects TRBV7-9 to TRBJ1-3. The CDR3 sequence is 13 residues long. DNA is not on record. From germline, CDR1 is SEHNR and CDR2 FQNEAQ (reference sequence). CDR3 in amino acids: CASSFPQRNTIYF.

Its frequency marks this clone as medium-sized. The CDR3 sequence is CASSSDRFGYTF. V gene TRBV19 combines with J gene TRBJ1-2; no DNA is available, so the TRBD1 call from TCRdb remains unchecked. The CDR3 spans 12 residues. The protein alone is recorded here. Germline loops: CDR1 LNHDA, CDR2 SQIVND (reference sequence).

The chain recombines TRBV27 with TRBJ2-3; TCRdb designates TRBD2, a call that cannot be tested without DNA. There are 14 residues in the CDR3. No DNA sequence was recorded. From germline, CDR1 is MNHEY and CDR2 SMNVEV (reference sequence). The CDR3: CASSLYRYTDTQYF.

This chain joins TRBV5-1 and TRBJ2-1; TCRdb indicates TRBD1, and absent DNA this call remains unverified. The CDR3 spans 16 residues. The record lacks a DNA sequence. In germline, CDR1 is SGHRS, CDR2 YFSETQ. This chain's CDR3 is CASSSRAQATYNEQFF.

The V call is TRBV29-1, the J call TRBJ2-1; checking the TCRdb D call of TRBD1 is not possible without DNA. This CDR3 has 14 residues. DNA for this receptor is not on file. Germline V CDR1 and CDR2: SQVTM, ANQGSEA. This CDR3 reads CSVAGDSFYNEQFF.

V gene TRBV5-1 combines with J gene TRBJ2-3; TCRdb reports TRBD2, a call that lacks DNA to check it against. The CDR3 spans 12 residues. No DNA accompanies this entry. Germline loops: CDR1 SGHRS, CDR2 YFSETQ. The CDR3: CASSTSTDTQYF.

This chain joins TRBV18 and TRBJ2-1; checking the TCRdb D call of TRBD1 is not possible without DNA. CDR3 length equals 16 residues. DNA is not on record. Germline V lookup: CDR1 KGHSH, CDR2 LQKENI. The chain's CDR3 is CASSPGQGGLYNEQFF.

The chain recombines TRBV7-2 with TRBJ2-1; TCRdb designates TRBD1, a call that cannot be tested without DNA. The CDR3 is 14 amino acids. The protein alone is recorded here. Germline V lookup: CDR1 SGHTA, CDR2 FQGNSA. CDR3 protein: CASARDRGVNEQFF.

This clone is identified as medium-sized from frequency. The rearrangement joins TRBV7-2 to TRBJ1-2; without DNA, the TCRdb call of TRBD1 cannot be checked. The CDR3 loop spans 16 amino acids. The DNA is unrecorded. Germline V CDR1 and CDR2: SGHTA, FQGNSA. The CDR3 here is CASSLAVLGTGSGYTF.

This sequence joins TRBV7-6 and TRBJ2-5; TCRdb outputs TRBD2, but without DNA this stays unchecked. Per germline, CDR1 SGHVS and CDR2 FNYEAQ. This CDR3 region has 15 residues. The record lacks a DNA sequence. CDR3 amino acids: CASSRPYGSQETQYF.

The gene calls are TRBV7-2 and TRBJ2-5; the D call of TRBD1 rests on TCRdb alone, since no DNA is present to check it. This CDR3 has 15 residues. No DNA was logged. CDR1 SGHTA and CDR2 FQGNSA come from the germline V gene. CDR3 in amino acids: CASSLSRTTQETQYF.

The chain carries TRBV5-4 and TRBJ1-6. CDR1 SGHNT and CDR2 YYREEE come from the germline V gene (reference sequence). CDR3 size: 12 residues. No DNA was logged. CDR3 sequence reads: CASSEVGSPLHF.

The rearrangement links TRBV9 to TRBJ1-2. This CDR3 is 14 amino acids long. This entry has no DNA. Germline CDR1 SGDLS, CDR2 YYNGEE. The CDR3 spells CASSVGGIGDGYTF.

The chain joins TRBV18 to TRBJ1-2. CDR3 length: 14 amino acids. The record lacks a DNA sequence. CDR1 is KGHSH and CDR2 is LQKENI in the germline V gene. CDR3 in amino acids: CASSPKGIGYGYTF.

The genes are TRBV5-6 and TRBJ1-1; TCRdb designates TRBD1, a call that cannot be tested without DNA. The germline gives CDR1 SGHDT, CDR2 YYEEEE. The CDR3 is 17 residues long. A DNA sequence was not provided. The CDR3 sequence: CASSRRTGGDMNTEAFF.

This rearrangement joins TRBV28 to TRBJ1-2; without DNA, the TCRdb call of TRBD1 cannot be checked. The CDR3 loop spans 16 amino acids. There is no recorded DNA. Germline V gene lookup returns CDR1 MDHEN and CDR2 SYDVKM. CDR3: CASSSTGTGFVAGYTF.

By frequency, this clone registers medium-sized (0.01 to 0.1%). The chain recombines TRBV6-1 with TRBJ2-7; TCRdb picks TRBD2, but there is no DNA to check that call. This CDR3 is 14 amino acids long. A DNA sequence was not provided. CDR1 is MNHNS and CDR2 is SASEGT in the germline V gene. The chain's CDR3 is CASSEWAGDNEQYF.

J is TRBJ1-1 and V is TRBV5-1; as DNA is missing, the TRBD1 call by TCRdb cannot be tested. Per the germline V gene, CDR1 is SGHRS and CDR2 is YFSETQ. The CDR3 runs to 14 residues. No DNA appears here. Here the CDR3 reads CASSLIQGGTEAFF.

The rearrangement links TRBV5-6 to TRBJ1-4; the TRBD1 assignment by TCRdb is unverifiable without DNA. The CDR3 runs to 16 residues. No DNA accompanies this entry. Germline V lookup: CDR1 SGHDT, CDR2 YYEEEE. CDR3 loop: CASSWSPGTVNEKLFF.